The present TCR beta chain was sequenced within a study of identical twins. General observations from the study: Within monozygotic twins, out-of-frame TCR alpha sharing was underestimated by the models.

Template switching created a universal primer site, and the cDNA included unique molecular identifiers. Each CDR3 protein is one row after TCRdb ran MiXCR on the 5' RACE reads. The repertoire consists of roughly 230,000 distinct CDR3 sequences, with about 9% occurring once and the leading ten covering 3%. Germline V CDR1 and CDR2: SGHTA, FQGNSA. This CDR3 is 14 amino acids long. J lost 3 bases, V lost 4 bases, and 2 bases had no gene match. A few counts support this clonotype. No antigen is known for it. The data were also submitted as part of a second study, on yellow fever vaccine responses in identical twins. In that study: Reportedly, twins showed a vaccine T cell response that looked partly convergent and partly personalized.

The specimen was CD8+ T cells sorted from blood. This receptor was identified in a woman aged 18-30 years in good health. The gene calls are TRBV7-2 and TRBJ2-7, with TRBD2 matching over 11 bases. The chain's CDR3 is CASSSGLADYEQYF. The CDR3 DNA reads as TGTGCCAGCAGCTCGGGACTAGCGGACTACGAGCAGTACTTC.